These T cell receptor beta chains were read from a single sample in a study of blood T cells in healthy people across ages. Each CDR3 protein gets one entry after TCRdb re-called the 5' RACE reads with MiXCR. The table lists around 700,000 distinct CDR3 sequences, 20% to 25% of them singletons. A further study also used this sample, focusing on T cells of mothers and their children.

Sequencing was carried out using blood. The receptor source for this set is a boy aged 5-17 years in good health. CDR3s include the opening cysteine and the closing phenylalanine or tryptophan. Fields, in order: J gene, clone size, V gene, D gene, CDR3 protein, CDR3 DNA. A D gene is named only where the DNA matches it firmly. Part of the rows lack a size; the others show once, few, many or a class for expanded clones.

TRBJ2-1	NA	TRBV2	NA	CASSDPPIRFREQFF	TGTGCCAGCAGTGATCCCCCAATCCGGTTCAGGGAGCAGTTCTTC
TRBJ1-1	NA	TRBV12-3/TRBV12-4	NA	CASSLAGLAEAFF	TGTGCCAGCAGTTTGGCGGGGCTTGCTGAAGCTTTCTTT
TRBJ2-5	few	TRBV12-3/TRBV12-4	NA	CASSLNREEETQYF	TGTGCCAGCAGTTTAAACAGGGAGGAAGAGACCCAGTACTTC
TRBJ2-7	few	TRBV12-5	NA	CASGPFLGGTNDYEQYF	TGTGCTAGTGGCCCCTTCCTCGGCGGGACAAATGACTACGAGCAGTACTTC
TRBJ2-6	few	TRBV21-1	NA	CASSTKDGTSVLTF	TGTGCCAGCAGCACCAAGGACGGTACTAGCGTCCTGACTTTC
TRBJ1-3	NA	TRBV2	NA	CASTGGAGNTIYF	TGTGCCAGCACGGGAGGGGCTGGAAACACCATATATTTT
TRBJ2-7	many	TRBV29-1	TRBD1	CSVVTGYEQYF	TGCAGCGTTGTGACAGGGTACGAGCAGTACTTC
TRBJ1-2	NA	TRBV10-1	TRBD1	CASPPATGANYGYTF	TGCGCCAGCCCCCCGGCGACAGGGGCTAACTATGGCTACACCTTC
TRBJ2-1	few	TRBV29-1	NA	CSVRGWDEQFF	TGCAGCGTGAGGGGGTGGGATGAGCAGTTCTTC
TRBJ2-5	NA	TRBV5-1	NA	CASSPDIEQETQYF	TGCGCCAGCAGCCCGGACATAGAGCAAGAGACCCAGTACTTC
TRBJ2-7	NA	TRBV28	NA	CASTSTPFGYEQYF	TGTGCCAGCACCTCCACCCCTTTTGGTTACGAGCAGTACTTC
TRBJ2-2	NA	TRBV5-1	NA	CASSLEGDNTGELFF	TGCGCCAGCAGCTTGGAGGGGGATAACACCGGGGAGCTGTTTTTT
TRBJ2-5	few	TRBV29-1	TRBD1	CSVQTGGGSKTQYF	TGCAGCGTTCAAACAGGGGGCGGTTCGAAGACCCAGTACTTC
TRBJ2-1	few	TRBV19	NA	CASSIDFSGEDEQFF	TGTGCCAGTAGTATAGATTTCTCCGGGGAAGATGAGCAGTTCTTC
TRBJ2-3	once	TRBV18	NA	CASSPRYEGEGTDTQYF	TGTGCCAGCTCACCACGGTATGAGGGAGAGGGGACAGATACGCAGTATTTT
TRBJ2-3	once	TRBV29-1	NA	CSVRGIITDTQYF	TGCAGCGTTAGAGGGATAATCACAGATACGCAGTATTTT
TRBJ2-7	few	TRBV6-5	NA	CASSYIQGEPYEQYF	TGTGCCAGCAGTTACATCCAGGGAGAGCCCTACGAGCAGTACTTC
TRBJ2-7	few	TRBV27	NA	CASSLVFGPLSYEQYF	TGTGCCAGCAGCCTCGTTTTTGGGCCACTCTCCTACGAGCAGTACTTC
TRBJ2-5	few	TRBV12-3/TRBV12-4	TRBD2	CASSPSGGAKGVETQYF	TGTGCCAGCAGTCCCAGCGGGGGGGCTAAAGGGGTAGAGACCCAGTACTTC
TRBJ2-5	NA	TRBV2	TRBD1	CASEPGQSQETQYF	TGTGCCAGCGAACCGGGACAGAGTCAAGAGACCCAGTACTTC
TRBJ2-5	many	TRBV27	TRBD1	CASSWTGTETQYF	TGTGCCAGCAGCTGGACAGGGACGGAGACCCAGTACTTC
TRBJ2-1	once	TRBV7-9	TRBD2	CASSLDSTSGGHEQFF	TGTGCCAGCAGCTTAGATAGTACTAGCGGGGGCCATGAGCAGTTCTTC
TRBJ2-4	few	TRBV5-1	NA	CASSPKTGSVNIQYF	TGCGCCAGCAGTCCAAAAACAGGGTCGGTAAACATTCAGTACTTC
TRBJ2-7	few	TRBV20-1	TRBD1	CSARAATGGSDEQYF	TGCAGTGCTAGAGCGGCGACAGGGGGCTCGGACGAGCAGTACTTC
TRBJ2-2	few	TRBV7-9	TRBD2	CASSPLAGDNTGEPFF	TGTGCCAGCAGCCCGCTAGCGGGAGATAACACCGGGGAGCCGTTTTTT
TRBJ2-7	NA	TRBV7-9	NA	CASVKDYPYEQYF	TGTGCCAGCGTGAAGGACTATCCCTACGAGCAGTACTTC
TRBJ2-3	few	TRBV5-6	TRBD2	CASSLVGLAAGDTQYF	TGTGCCAGCAGCTTGGTGGGACTAGCGGCGGGAGATACGCAGTATTTT
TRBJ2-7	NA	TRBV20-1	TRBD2	CSAMTSGSHYEQYF	TGCAGTGCTATGACTAGCGGGAGTCATTACGAGCAGTACTTC
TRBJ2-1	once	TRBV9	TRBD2	CASSAGGRNEQFF	TGTGCCAGCAGCGCGGGGGGGCGTAATGAGCAGTTCTTC
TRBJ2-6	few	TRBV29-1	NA	CSVGNRAGANVLTF	TGCAGCGTTGGTAACAGGGCTGGGGCCAACGTCCTGACTTTC
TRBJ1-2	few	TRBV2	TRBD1	CASSEDRGGYGYTF	TGTGCCAGCAGTGAAGACAGGGGGGGTTATGGCTACACCTTC
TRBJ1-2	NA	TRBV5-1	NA	CASSPGDLEGYTF	TGCGCCAGCAGCCCCGGGGATCTGGAGGGCTACACCTTC
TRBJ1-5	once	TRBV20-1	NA	CSARGGPGQPQHF	TGCAGTGCTAGAGGGGGACCGGGTCAGCCCCAGCATTTT
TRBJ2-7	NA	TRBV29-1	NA	CSVPSLRSSYEQYF	TGCAGCGTTCCGTCCCTTAGGAGCTCCTACGAGCAGTACTTC
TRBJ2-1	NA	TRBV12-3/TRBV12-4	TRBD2	CASSLVASGGANNEQFF	TGTGCCAGCAGTTTGGTAGCTAGCGGGGGGGCGAACAATGAGCAGTTCTTC
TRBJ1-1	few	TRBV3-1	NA	CASSQGVGISSSEAFF	TGTGCCAGCAGCCAAGGGGTAGGAATCTCTTCGAGTGAAGCTTTCTTT
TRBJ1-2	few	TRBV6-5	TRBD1	CASSYTATGRANYGYTF	TGTGCCAGCAGTTACACTGCGACAGGGCGAGCTAACTATGGCTACACCTTC
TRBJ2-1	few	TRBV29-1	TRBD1	CSVGQGASEQFF	TGCAGCGTTGGACAGGGTGCGAGTGAGCAGTTCTTC
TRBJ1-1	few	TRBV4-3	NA	CASSQLGEVNTEAFF	TGCGCCAGCAGCCAGTTGGGGGAGGTGAACACTGAAGCTTTCTTT